The following is a T cell receptor (beta chain) sequence with its context. Its target is unknown. The CDR3 has 14 residues. Trimming stripped 4 bases from V and 1 base from J, with 9 bases between. This specimen belongs to a study of T cells in Graves' hyperthyroidism and ophthalmopathy. TCR beta CDR3 regions were amplified from RNA. A first-round RT-PCR of the TCR CDR3 used the HTBI primer set. One entry per CDR3 protein, called by TCRdb with MiXCR from the multiplex PCR reads. Here the sample spans around 500,000 distinct CDR3 sequences, about 22% being singletons. Findings of the study overall: Ophthalmopathy and stable hyperthyroidism were told apart by a 13 V-J model.

Ophthalmopathy cases met thresholds of Clinical Activity Score at least 3, NOSPECS grade at least 4 and duration under 3 months. Patients were excluded for uncontrolled infection, other autoimmune disease, pregnancy or lactation. The sequence was collected from an older woman with Graves' ophthalmopathy. The chain is built from TRBV12-3 or TRBV12-4 and TRBJ2-3, with D perhaps matching TRBD1 (5 bases). The material sequenced was blood. CDR3 DNA: TGTGCCAGCAGTTCAGCACAGGGCACAGATACGCAGTATTTT. Amino acids: CASSSAQGTDTQYF.